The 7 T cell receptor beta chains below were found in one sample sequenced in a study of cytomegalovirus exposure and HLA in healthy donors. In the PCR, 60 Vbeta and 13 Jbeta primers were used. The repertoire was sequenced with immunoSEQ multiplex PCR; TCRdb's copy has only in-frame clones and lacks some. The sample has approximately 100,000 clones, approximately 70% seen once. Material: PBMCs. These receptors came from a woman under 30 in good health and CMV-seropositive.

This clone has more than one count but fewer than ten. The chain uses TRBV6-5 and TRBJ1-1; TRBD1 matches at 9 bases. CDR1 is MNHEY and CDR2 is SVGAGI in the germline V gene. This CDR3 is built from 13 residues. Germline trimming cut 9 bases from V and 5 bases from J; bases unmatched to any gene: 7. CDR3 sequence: CASTQGASTEAFF. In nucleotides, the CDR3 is TGTGCCAGTACACAGGGGGCAAGTACTGAAGCTTTCTTT.

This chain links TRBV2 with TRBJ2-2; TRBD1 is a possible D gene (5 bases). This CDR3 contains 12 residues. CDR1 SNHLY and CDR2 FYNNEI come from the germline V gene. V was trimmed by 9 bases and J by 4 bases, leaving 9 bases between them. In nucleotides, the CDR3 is TGTGCCAGTAGACAGATCACCGGGGAGCTGTTTTTT. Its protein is CASRQITGELFF.

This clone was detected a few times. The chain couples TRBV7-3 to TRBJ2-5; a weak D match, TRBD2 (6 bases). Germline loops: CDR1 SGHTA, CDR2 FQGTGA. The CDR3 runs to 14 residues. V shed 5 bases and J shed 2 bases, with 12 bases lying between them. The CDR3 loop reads CASSHGGKQETQYF. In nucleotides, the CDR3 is TGTGCCAGCAGCCACGGAGGGAAACAAGAGACCCAGTACTTC.

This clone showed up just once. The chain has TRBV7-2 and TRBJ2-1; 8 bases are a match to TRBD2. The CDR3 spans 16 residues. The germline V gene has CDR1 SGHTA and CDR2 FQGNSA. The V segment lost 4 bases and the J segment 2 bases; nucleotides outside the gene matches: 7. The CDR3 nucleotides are TGTGCCAGCAGCTCCAGCGGGAGACCCCCCTACAATGAGCAGTTCTTC. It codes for CASSSSGRPPYNEQFF.

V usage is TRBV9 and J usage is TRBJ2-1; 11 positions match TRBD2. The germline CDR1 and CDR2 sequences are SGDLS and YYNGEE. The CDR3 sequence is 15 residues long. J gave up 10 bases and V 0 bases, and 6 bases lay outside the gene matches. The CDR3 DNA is TGTGCCAGCAGCGTAGTGGATAGCGGGAGGGAGGAGCAGTTCTTC. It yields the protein CASSVVDSGREEQFF.

The CDR3 sequence: CASSRLPSETQYF. The CDR3 DNA follows: TGTGCCAGCAGTAGACTCCCTTCAGAGACCCAGTACTTC. V gene TRBV6-1 combines with J gene TRBJ2-5; D unclear. V was clipped by 5 bases and J by 4 bases, with 11 bases between them. CDR1 is MNHNS, CDR2 SASEGT, per germline. This CDR3 spans 13 amino acids.

The CDR3 DNA sequence: TGTGCCAGCAGCTTAACTGGAGTCTACAATGAGCAGTTCTTC. Its translation is CASSLTGVYNEQFF. V usage is TRBV11-3 and J usage is TRBJ2-1; no reliable D call. V lost 2 bases, J lost 3 bases, and 8 bases lay in between. CDR1 is SGHNT and CDR2 is YENEEA in the germline V gene. The CDR3 covers 14 residues.